These 5 T cell receptor beta chains were all obtained from the same sample, sequenced in a study of shared clonotypes between healthy human individuals. Method: immunoSEQ multiplex PCR; TCRdb's copy keeps in-frame clones and lacks some. The profile shows about 2.4 million clones, approximately 94% of them singletons. What was sequenced was naive CD4+ T cells sorted from blood. Stated subset: CD45RA+ positively selected. The receptors were sampled from a man aged 18 to 30 in good health.

The genes are TRBV7-2 and TRBJ2-5; D may be TRBD2 (5 bases). V was cut by 5 bases and J by 3 bases, with 13 bases left in between. There are 14 residues in the CDR3. Germline V gene lookup returns CDR1 SGHTA and CDR2 FQGNSA. The CDR3 nucleotides read TGTGCCAGCAGCCAGGACTTTTATAAAGAGACCCAGTACTTC. It codes for CASSQDFYKETQYF.

The V call is TRBV27, the J call TRBJ2-6, with 9 bases aligning to TRBD1. The CDR3 loop spans 17 amino acids. V gave up 5 bases and J gave up 2 bases; unmatched junction bases: 7. Germline V lookup: CDR1 MNHEY, CDR2 SMNVEV (reference sequence). The CDR3 DNA follows: TGTGCCAGCAGTCCTCCGGGACAGGGCGCTGGGGCCAACGTCCTGACTTTC. It specifies CASSPPGQGAGANVLTF.

For this clone: Other DNA sequences in the sample encode the same CDR3. The CDR3 reads CASSVGPVSNQPQHF. The CDR3 region has the DNA TGTGCCAGCAGCGTAGGGCCAGTTAGCAATCAGCCCCAGCATTTT. The rearrangement links TRBV9 to TRBJ1-5; D ambiguous. Germline lookup yields CDR1 SGDLS and CDR2 YYNGEE. Trimming pared 0 bases from V and 0 bases from J, leaving 7 bases between. The CDR3 is 15 amino acids.

The CDR3 bases are TGTGCCAGCAGTTTATTTGGGCAGGGGGGCGGCTACACCTTC. Its protein is CASSLFGQGGGYTF. The chain joins TRBV28 to TRBJ1-2; 7 positions agree with TRBD1. V shed 1 base, J shed 8 bases, and the junction held 7 bases outside the gene matches. This CDR3 is 14 amino acids long. Germline values: CDR1 MDHEN, CDR2 SYDVKM.

This rearrangement joins TRBV6-5 to TRBJ1-2; D is uncertain. The CDR3 covers 12 residues. The V end lost 5 bases, the J end lost 10 bases, and 14 bases lay between the germline ends. CDR1 is MNHEY and CDR2 is SVGAGI in the germline V gene. CDR3 sequence reads: CASSPEAGSYTF. CDR3 in DNA: TGTGCCAGCAGTCCCGAGGCAGGCTCCTACACCTTC.